The 7 T cell receptor beta chains reported below all come from one sample, sequenced in a study of blood T cell repertoires in COVID-19. Libraries were prepared by immunoSEQ multiplex PCR; TCRdb keeps only in-frame clonotypes and omits some of them. The data hold some 220,000 clones, with 88% observed a single time. The material sequenced was PBMCs or T cells enriched from blood (not recorded which). The receptors derive from a woman younger than 45 who had recovered from COVID-19.

The CDR3 nucleotides are TGTGCCAGCAGCCCAGAACAGGGTAGCCAAGAGACCCAGTACTTC. As protein: CASSPEQGSQETQYF. The chain combines TRBV7-9 with TRBJ2-5; perhaps TRBD1 as D (6 bases). CDR1 is SEHNR, CDR2 FQNEAQ, per germline (reference sequence). V dropped 5 bases and J dropped 1 base, with 14 bases sitting between them. The CDR3 extends over 15 amino acids.

This chain links TRBV27 with TRBJ1-6; 8 bases map to TRBD1. Germline lookup yields CDR1 MNHEY and CDR2 SMNVEV (reference sequence). After removal of 5 bases from V and 8 bases from J, the junction contained 8 bases not matched to a gene. CDR3 length equals 15 residues. CDR3 residues: CASSPWTGKDSPLHF. CDR3 bases: TGTGCCAGCAGTCCCTGGACAGGGAAAGATTCACCCCTCCACTTT.

The rearrangement joins TRBV25-1 to TRBJ1-1; 7 bases fit TRBD1. Germline CDR1 reads MGHDK; CDR2 reads SYGVNS. This CDR3 contains 15 residues. After removal of 1 base from V and 3 bases from J, the junction contained 5 bases not matched to a gene. DNA of the CDR3: TGTGCCAGCAGTGAATCCCGAGGGGGCGACACTGAAGCTTTCTTT. It codes for CASSESRGGDTEAFF.

The genes are TRBV4-3 and TRBJ2-7; 12 bases fit TRBD2. After removal of 1 base from V and 2 bases from J, the junction contained 9 bases not matched to a gene. Germline values: CDR1 LGHNA, CDR2 YSLEER. The CDR3 sequence is 18 residues long. CDR3 bases: TGCGCCAGCAGCCAAGGGGCTAGCGGGGGGGCTCACACCTACGAGCAGTACTTC. Protein product: CASSQGASGGAHTYEQYF.

This chain connects TRBV6-5 to TRBJ1-6; 9 nucleotides align to TRBD1. The junction had 5 bases not matched to a gene; V was cut back by 7 bases and J by 7 bases. This CDR3 region has 14 residues. Germline lookup yields CDR1 MNHEY and CDR2 SVGAGI. CDR3 nucleotide sequence: TGTGCCAGCACCAAGACAGGGGGAAATTCACCCCTCCACTTT. It codes for CASTKTGGNSPLHF.

The J gene is TRBJ1-1, the V gene TRBV18; unclear D gene. The CDR3 has 14 residues. V was pared by 6 bases and J by 0 bases, with 11 bases between. Germline V gene data show CDR1 as KGHSH and CDR2 as LQKENI. The CDR3 reads CASSPTVVNTEAFF. CDR3 bases: TGTGCCAGCTCGCCTACAGTGGTGAACACTGAAGCTTTCTTT.

Notes on this clone: At the DNA level, this CDR3 is encoded by other sequences in the same sample as well. The gene calls are TRBV27 and TRBJ1-1; possible D gene TRBD1, 5 bases. With 2 bases removed from V and 5 bases from J, the gap between germline ends came to 12 bases. The CDR3 consists of 14 residues. Germline V gives CDR1 MNHEY, CDR2 SMNVEV (reference sequence). For the CDR3, the DNA is TGTGCCAGCAGTTTACGGGGCCGGGGGACTGAAGCTTTCTTT. Its protein product is CASSLRGRGTEAFF.